This T cell receptor (beta chain) was captured by sequencing in a study of blood T cell repertoires in COVID-19. Sequenced by immunoSEQ multiplex PCR; TCRdb stores in-frame clones only, minus some. The sample holds 30,000 to 45,000 clones, around 90% seen once. Germline V gene lookup returns CDR1 LNHDA and CDR2 SQIVND (reference sequence). V lost 6 bases and J lost 7, with 7 bases in between. The length of the CDR3 is 12 residues. What was sequenced was peripheral blood. V is TRBV19 and J is TRBJ1-6; D not certain. The origin of this receptor is a man aged 65 to 79 with acute or convalescent COVID-19. CDR3 residues: CASSTLNSPLHF. The CDR3 DNA is TGTGCCAGTAGCACGCTAAATTCACCCCTCCACTTT. The full variable domain, with the rest looked up from reference TRBV19 and TRBJ1-6, is DGGITQSPKYLFRKEGQNVTLSCEQNLNHDAMYWYRQDPGQGLRLIYYSQIVNDFQKGDIAEGYSVSREKKESFPLTVTSAQKNPTAFYLCASSTLNSPLHFGNGTRLTVT.